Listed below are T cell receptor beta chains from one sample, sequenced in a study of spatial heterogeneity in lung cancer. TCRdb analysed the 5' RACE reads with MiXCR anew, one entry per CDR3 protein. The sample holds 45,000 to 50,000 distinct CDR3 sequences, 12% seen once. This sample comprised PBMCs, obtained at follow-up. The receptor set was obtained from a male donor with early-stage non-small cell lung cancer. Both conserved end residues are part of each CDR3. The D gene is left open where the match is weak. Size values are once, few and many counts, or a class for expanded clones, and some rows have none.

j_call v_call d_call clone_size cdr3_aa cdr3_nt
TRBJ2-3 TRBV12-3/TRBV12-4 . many CASSRSPSPDTQYF TGTGCCAGCAGCCGGTCCCCAAGTCCAGATACGCAGTATTTT
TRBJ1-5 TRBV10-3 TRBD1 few CAISEPGQRNQPQHF TGTGCCATCAGTGAGCCGGGACAGCGCAATCAGCCCCAGCATTTT
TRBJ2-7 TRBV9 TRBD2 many CASGGSGSPYEQYF TGTGCCAGCGGGGGTAGCGGGAGCCCCTACGAGCAGTACTTC
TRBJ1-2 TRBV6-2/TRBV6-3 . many CASRTPTRPYGYTF TGTGCCAGCAGGACCCCGACAAGGCCCTATGGCTACACCTTC
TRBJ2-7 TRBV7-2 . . CASSFYLGEQYF TGTGCCAGCAGCTTCTACCTGGGCGAGCAGTACTTC
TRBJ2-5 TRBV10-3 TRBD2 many CAISGSTGTSEGTQYF TGTGCCATCAGTGGATCCACCGGGACTAGCGAGGGGACCCAGTACTTC
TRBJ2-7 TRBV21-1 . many CASSPPRAGQGKYEQYF TGTGCCAGCAGCCCCCCCCGGGCGGGACAGGGGAAATACGAGCAGTACTTC
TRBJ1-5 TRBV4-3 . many CASSQDTNQPQHF TGCGCCAGCAGCCAAGATACGAATCAGCCCCAGCATTTT
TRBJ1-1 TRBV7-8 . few CASSLDPLGTEAFF TGTGCCAGCAGCTTAGACCCCCTCGGGACTGAAGCTTTCTTT
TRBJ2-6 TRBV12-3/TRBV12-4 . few CASSPSRHGANVLTF TGTGCCAGCAGTCCTTCTAGGCACGGGGCCAACGTCCTGACTTTC
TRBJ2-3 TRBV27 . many CASSELASSTDTQYF TGTGCCAGCAGTGAATTAGCGTCGAGCACAGATACGCAGTATTTT
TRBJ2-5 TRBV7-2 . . CASSFFLETQYF TGTGCCAGCAGCTTTTTCCTAGAGACCCAGTACTTC
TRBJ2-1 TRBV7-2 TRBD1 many CASSLAGTVDNEQFF TGTGCCAGCAGCTTAGCCGGGACAGTCGACAATGAGCAGTTCTTC
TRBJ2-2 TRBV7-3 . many CASSLTPSTGELFF TGTGCCAGCAGCTTAACACCGAGCACCGGGGAGCTGTTTTTT
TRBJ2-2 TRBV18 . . CASSRGGPNTGELFF TGTGCCAGCTCACGTGGGGGACCCAACACCGGGGAGCTGTTTTTT
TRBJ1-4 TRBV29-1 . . CSVVPAGGLDEKLFF TGCAGCGTTGTCCCAGCGGGGGGACTGGATGAAAAACTGTTTTTT
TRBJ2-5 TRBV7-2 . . CASSASTKETQYF TGTGCCAGCAGCGCCTCAACCAAAGAGACCCAGTACTTC
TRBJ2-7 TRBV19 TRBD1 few CASSLGQGIREQYF TGTGCCAGTAGCCTGGGACAGGGGATTAGGGAGCAGTACTTC
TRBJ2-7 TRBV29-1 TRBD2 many CSVDTSGDNGGYEQYF TGCAGCGTTGATACTAGCGGGGATAATGGCGGCTACGAGCAGTACTTC
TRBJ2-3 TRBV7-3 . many CASSLGPGTYGDTQYF TGTGCCAGCAGCTTGGGGCCCGGGACCTACGGAGATACGCAGTATTTT
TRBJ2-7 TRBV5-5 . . CASSLGGPRDYEQYF TGTGCCAGCAGCTTGGGAGGACCCCGGGACTACGAGCAGTACTTC
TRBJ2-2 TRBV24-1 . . CATSDPTRRPGTGELFF TGTGCCACCAGTGATCCCACCCGCCGCCCGGGCACCGGGGAGCTGTTTTTT
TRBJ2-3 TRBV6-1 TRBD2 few CASSEYQRDTDTQYF TGTGCCAGCAGTGAATACCAGCGGGACACAGATACGCAGTATTTT
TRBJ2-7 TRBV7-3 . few CASSPDRNSYEQYF TGTGCCAGCAGCCCCGACAGGAATTCCTACGAGCAGTACTTC
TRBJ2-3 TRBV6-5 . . CASSYSGNIADTQYF TGTGCCAGCAGTTACTCGGGGAATATCGCAGATACGCAGTATTTT
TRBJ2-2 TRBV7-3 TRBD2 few CASGPGTRNTGELFF TGTGCCAGCGGGCCCGGGACTAGGAACACCGGGGAGCTGTTTTTT
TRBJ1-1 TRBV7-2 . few CASSSMRRLTEAFF TGTGCCAGCAGCTCCATGCGGCGTCTCACTGAAGCTTTCTTT
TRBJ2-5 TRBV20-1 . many CSAISRGETQYF TGCAGTGCTATCTCTAGGGGAGAGACCCAGTACTTC
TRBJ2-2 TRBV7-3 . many CASGRYTGELFF TGTGCCAGCGGGAGGTACACCGGGGAGCTGTTTTTT
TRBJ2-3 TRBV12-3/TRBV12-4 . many CASAMGETDTQYF TGTGCCAGCGCCATGGGGGAGACAGATACGCAGTATTTT
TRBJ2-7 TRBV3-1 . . CASSFSQGQGNSYEQYF TGTGCCAGCAGCTTTAGCCAAGGGCAAGGGAACTCCTACGAGCAGTACTTC
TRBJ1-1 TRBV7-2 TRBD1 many CASRDRLRQGVNTEAFF TGTGCCAGCAGAGACAGGCTTAGACAGGGGGTAAACACTGAAGCTTTCTTT
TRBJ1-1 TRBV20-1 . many CSAKAGGRYTEAFF TGCAGTGCTAAGGCGGGGGGCCGGTACACTGAAGCTTTCTTT
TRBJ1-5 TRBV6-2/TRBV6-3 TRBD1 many CASSFTGGPQPQHF TGTGCCAGCAGCTTTACAGGGGGCCCTCAGCCCCAGCATTTT
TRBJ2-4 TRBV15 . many CATSRDVAENIQYF TGTGCCACCAGCAGAGACGTAGCGGAAAACATTCAGTACTTC
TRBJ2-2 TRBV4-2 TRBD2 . CASSLDSGTTGELFF TGTGCCAGCAGCTTAGATAGCGGGACCACCGGGGAGCTGTTTTTT
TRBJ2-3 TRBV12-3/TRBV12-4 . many CASSRPGVGTDTQYF TGTGCCAGCAGCCGCCCCGGGGTCGGCACAGATACGCAGTATTTT
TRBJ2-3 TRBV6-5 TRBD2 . CASSYSSRGRGDTQYF TGTGCCAGCAGTTACTCTTCCCGCGGGAGAGGGGATACGCAGTATTTT
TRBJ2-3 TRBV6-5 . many CASRKLGMTDTQYF TGTGCCAGCAGAAAACTAGGAATGACAGATACGCAGTATTTT
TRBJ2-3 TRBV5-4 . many CASSLAAGLTDTQYF TGTGCCAGCAGCTTGGCGGCAGGGCTTACAGATACGCAGTATTTT
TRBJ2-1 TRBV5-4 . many CASSFGRGGRYNEQFF TGTGCCAGCAGCTTTGGCCGTGGGGGAAGATACAATGAGCAGTTCTTC